The sequence of this TCR beta chain was determined in a study of blood T cell repertoires in COVID-19. Study details: Collection of acute and convalescent COVID-19 samples took place in the United States, Italy and Spain.

TCRdb's table, derived via immunoSEQ multiplex PCR, lists solely in-frame clones and lacks some. In the table there are about 90,000 clones, about 90% of which are singletons. V dropped 4 bases and J dropped 5 bases, with 13 bases sitting between them. Germline assignment: CDR1 SGHDT and CDR2 YYEEEE. The CDR3 covers 14 residues. Input material: peripheral blood. The sequence was collected from a human donor with active COVID-19. The donor label of this sample is uncertain. The V gene is TRBV5-6, the J gene TRBJ1-5; D is possibly TRBD1 (6 bases). Written as DNA, the CDR3 is TGTGCCAGCAGCATTTGGGACAACTATCAGCCCCAGCATTTT. Its translation: CASSIWDNYQPQHF.